One and the same sample provided the 15 T cell receptor beta chains below, sequenced in a study of blood T cell repertoires in COVID-19. Produced via immunoSEQ multiplex PCR; TCRdb's table is partial and in-frame only. The sample comprises some 88,000 clones, under 90% of which are singletons, and roughly 14% rests with the top ten. Sequenced sample: peripheral blood. These receptors were taken from a woman in her 70s with acute or convalescent COVID-19.

The V and J genes are TRBV18 and TRBJ2-7; 12 nucleotides agree with TRBD2. The V gene end was trimmed by 8 bases and the J gene end by 4 bases; junction bases not matched to a gene: 6. This CDR3 comprises 14 residues. Germline V gene sequence: CDR1 KGHSH, CDR2 LQKENI. CDR3 bases: TGTGCCAGCCACGGGACTAGCGGGTATTACGAGCAGTACGTC. Encoded protein: CASHGTSGYYEQYV.

In its sample, this clone was seen once. V and J are TRBV6-1 and TRBJ1-1; the D gene is possibly TRBD1 (5 bases). Germline CDR1 is MNHNS and CDR2 is SASEGT. The length of the CDR3 is 16 residues. The V gene lost 3 bases and the J gene lost 2 bases, with 16 bases spanning the gap. The CDR3 reads CASSDLIRVGNTEAFF. CDR3 nucleotides: TGTGCCAGCAGTGATCTAATCAGGGTAGGAAACACTGAAGCTTTCTTT.

The chain has TRBV6-6 and TRBJ2-1, with 8 bases that match TRBD2. This CDR3 region has 14 residues. Germline CDR1 reads MNHNY; CDR2 reads SVGAGI (reference sequence). The trim removed 4 bases at V and 7 bases at J, leaving 6 bases unmatched. The CDR3 coding sequence is TGTGCCAGCAGTTTGGGACTAGTGGGGAATGAGCAGTTCTTC. Amino acid sequence: CASSLGLVGNEQFF.

The CDR3 DNA sequence: TGTGCCAGCAGCTTAGGGGGGGTTCCCTTTGGACAGCCCCAGCATTTT. Residues: CASSLGGVPFGQPQHF. This chain links TRBV7-2 with TRBJ1-5; TRBD1 is a possible D gene (5 bases). The V and J ends lost 1 base and 7 bases respectively, with 17 bases between them. Germline CDR1 SGHTA, CDR2 FQGNSA. CDR3 length: 16 amino acids.

V is TRBV18 and J is TRBJ1-2; 9 bases agree with TRBD1. V trimming: 1 base; J trimming: 3 bases; junction bases outside the gene matches: 12. Germline assignment: CDR1 KGHSH and CDR2 LQKENI. This CDR3 is 18 amino acids long. This chain's CDR3 is CASSPRDRVDRFDYGYTF. CDR3 coding DNA: TGTGCCAGCTCACCACGGGACAGGGTAGATCGGTTTGACTATGGCTACACCTTC. Full variable domain (outside the CDR3, taken from reference TRBV18 and TRBJ1-2): NAGVMQNPRHLVRRRGQEARLRCSPMKGHSHVYWYRQLPEEGLKFMVYLQKENIIDESGMPKERFSAEFPKEGPSILRIQQVVRGDSAAYFCASSPRDRVDRFDYGYTFGSGTRLTVV.

The chain carries TRBV3-1 (or the pseudogene TRBV3-2) and TRBJ2-1; 8 positions agree with TRBD2. CDR1 and CDR2 (germline): LGHDT, YNNKEL (reference sequence). Unmatched junction bases numbered 13, after V lost 0 bases and J lost 12 bases. The CDR3 runs to 16 residues. CDR3 DNA: TGTGCCAGCAGCCAAGATGGATTAGCGGGGAACTTGGTGCAGTTCTTC. Translation gives CASSQDGLAGNLVQFF.

The V gene is TRBV6-1, the J gene TRBJ2-7, with 7 bases fitting TRBD1. Germline CDR1 MNHNS, CDR2 SASEGT. The CDR3 runs to 15 residues. The J segment lost 6 bases and the V segment lost 3 bases, leaving 11 bases of the junction unmatched. This CDR3 is CASSDGTVNRGEQYV. The DNA for the CDR3 is TGTGCCAGCAGTGACGGGACAGTTAATAGGGGCGAGCAGTACGTC.

V is TRBV15 and J is TRBJ1-1, with 8 bases that match TRBD1. Germline V CDR1 and CDR2: LNHNV, YYDKDF (reference sequence). This CDR3 contains 16 residues. V lost 1 base, J lost 2 bases, and 6 bases stayed unmatched. CDR3 DNA sequence: TGTGCCACCAGCAGAGGACCGGGACAGGATAACACTGAAGCTTTCTTT. Its protein is CATSRGPGQDNTEAFF. The whole variable domain, remainder taken from reference TRBV15 and TRBJ1-1, is DAMVIQNPRYQVTQFGKPVTLSCSQTLNHNVMYWYQQKSSQAPKLLFHYYDKDFNNEADTPDNFQSRRPNTSFCFLDIRSPGLGDTAMYLCATSRGPGQDNTEAFFGQGTRLTVV.

The J gene is TRBJ2-3, the V gene TRBV7-9, with 9 positions matching TRBD1. The CDR3 is 15 residues long. Per the germline V gene, CDR1 is SEHNR and CDR2 is FQNEAQ (reference sequence). Trimming removed 4 bases from V and 1 base from J; junction bases left unmatched: 3. CDR3: CASSYWTGGTDTQYF. Written as DNA, the CDR3 is TGTGCCAGCAGCTACTGGACAGGGGGCACAGATACGCAGTATTTT.

The chain employs TRBV7-9 and TRBJ2-7; perhaps TRBD2 as D (6 bases). The length of the CDR3 is 15 residues. The V and J ends lost 1 base and 0 bases respectively, with 10 bases between them. Germline CDR1 and CDR2: SEHNR and FQNEAQ (reference sequence). DNA for the CDR3: TGTGCCAGCAGCTTAGACGGGGGAAGCTCCTACGAGCAGTACGTC. It specifies CASSLDGGSSYEQYV.

This chain links TRBV29-1 with TRBJ2-2, with TRBD1 matching 8 bases. The V gene's germline CDR1 is SQVTM and CDR2 ANQGSEA. This CDR3 contains 15 residues. The V and J ends lost 5 bases and 8 bases, in that order; junction bases with no gene match: 13. The CDR3, as DNA: TGCAGCGTTCACCTAGAGACAGGGGTTTTTGGGGAGCTGTTTTTT. It encodes CSVHLETGVFGELFF.

V is TRBV7-8 and J is TRBJ1-6, with D unresolved. Trimming stripped 2 bases from V and 8 bases from J, with 13 bases between. The CDR3 extends over 15 amino acids. The germline V gene encodes CDR1 SGHVS and CDR2 FQNEAQ. Here the CDR3 reads CASSLWEGFDSPLHF. CDR3 bases: TGTGCCAGCAGCTTATGGGAGGGATTTGATTCACCCCTCCACTTT. The whole variable domain, remainder taken from reference TRBV7-8 and TRBJ1-6, is GAGVSQSPRYKVAKRGQDVALRCDPISGHVSLFWYQQALGQGPEFLTYFQNEAQLDKSGLPSDRFFAERPEGSVSTLKIQRTQQEDSAVYLCASSLWEGFDSPLHFGNGTRLTVT.

This clone appeared a single time. The V call is TRBV7-9, the J call TRBJ1-2, with D possibly TRBD1 on 6 matching bases. V gave up 6 bases and J gave up 2 bases, with 19 bases separating them. CDR1 and CDR2 from the germline V gene are SEHNR and FQNEAQ (reference sequence). The CDR3 is 16 amino acids. In DNA form, the CDR3 reads TGTGCCAGCAGTTCTAGCAGAGACAGGCGGAACTATGGCTACACCTTC. Translated: CASSSSRDRRNYGYTF. Filled out from reference TRBV7-9 and TRBJ1-2, the complete variable domain reads DTGVSQNPRHKITKRGQNVTFRCDPISEHNRLYWYRQTLGQGPEFLTYFQNEAQLEKSRLLSDRFSAERPKGSFSTLEIQRTEQGDSAMYLCASSSSRDRRNYGYTFGSGTRLTVV.

The chain carries TRBV5-4 and TRBJ2-5, with 9 bases identical to TRBD1. Germline assignment: CDR1 SGHNT and CDR2 YYREEE (reference sequence). Germline trimming cut 2 bases from V and 5 bases from J; bases unmatched to any gene: 7. CDR3 length: 15 amino acids. This CDR3 is CASSFGQGMRETQYF. The CDR3, as DNA: TGTGCCAGCAGCTTCGGACAGGGGATGAGGGAGACCCAGTACTTC.

This clone showed up just a few times. The V and J genes are TRBV11-2 and TRBJ1-1; 9 positions agree with TRBD1. The CDR3 has 13 amino acids. V shed 3 bases, J shed 11 bases, and the junction held 7 bases outside the gene matches. CDR1 is SGHAT, CDR2 FQNNGV, per germline. The CDR3 DNA reads TGTGCCAGCAGCTTTCTACAGGGGGCCGAGGCTTTCTTT. Translating it yields CASSFLQGAEAFF.